This TCR beta chain was retrieved from a study of blood T cell repertoires in COVID-19. Here immunoSEQ multiplex PCR was the method, and the copy in TCRdb shows in-frame clones only, minus some. The sample has about 26,000 clones, about 86% seen once; the top ten hold around 15%. CDR3 length: 15 amino acids. The trim removed 8 bases at V and 5 bases at J, leaving 12 bases unmatched. CDR1 MNHEY and CDR2 SMNVEV come from the germline V gene (reference sequence). The sample consisted of peripheral blood. The gene calls are TRBV27 and TRBJ2-7, with TRBD2 matching 10 bases. The clonotype was recovered from a man aged 70 or older with acute or convalescent COVID-19. The CDR3 is CASASAASGSHEQYF. The CDR3 nucleotides are TGTGCCAGCGCTTCAGCCGCTAGCGGGAGCCACGAGCAGTACTTC.